This passage covers 13 T cell receptor gamma chains from one sample sequenced in a study of Vδ1+ human thymocytes. Whole-study results and caveats: Thymic TRG and TRD repertoires appeared highly polyclonal, with Gaussian CDR3 length distributions.

Sequences come from RNA converted to cDNA by reverse transcription. The CDR3 regions were amplified by multiplex PCR from V-gene primers to a constant-region primer. TCRdb fed the multiplex PCR reads to CATT. The sample lists 9,000 or so gamma-chain clones, 56% occurring once. Their recognized antigens are unknown. Sequencing used Vdelta1+ gamma-delta thymocytes from the thymus. The subset: FACS-sorted CD3+ TCRalphabeta- TCRVdelta1+ TCRVdelta2- thymocytes. The receptors were sampled from a girl less than two years old who had congenital heart surgery.

Of note for this clone: Other nucleotide sequences in the sample specify the same CDR3. This sequence joins TRGV3 and TRGJ1 or TRGJ2. Here the J gene was assigned by germline matching of the DNA, as TCRdb has none. V trimming: 6 bases; J trimming: 12 bases; junction bases outside the gene matches: 5. The CDR3 totals 9 residues. Germline loops: CDR1 VTNTFY, CDR2 YDVSTARD (reference sequence). The CDR3 bases are TGTGCCACCTGGCTGGGGAAACTCTTT. Translated: CATWLGKLF.

This clone was picked up a small number of times. V and J are TRGV8 and TRGJP2. Looked up from germline, CDR1 is VENAVY and CDR2 is YDSYNSRV. The CDR3 is 18 amino acids. Trimming took 4 bases from V and 0 from J; bases not matched to a gene: 14. In DNA form, the CDR3 reads TGTGCCACCTGGGACGGGCGTACGGGTGATAGTAGTGATTGGATCAAGACGTTT. Protein sequence: CATWDGRTGDSSDWIKTF.

This clone came up a few times. The J gene is TRGJ1 or TRGJ2, the V gene TRGV4. TCRdb gives no J gene; it was assigned here by matching the DNA to germline. CDR1 and CDR2 from the germline V gene are EGSTGY and YDSYTSSV. CDR3 length: 15 amino acids. The ends lost 4 bases at V and 12 bases at J; junction bases unmatched: 21. CDR3 loop: CATWELTPTEGGKLF. CDR3 nucleotide sequence: TGTGCCACCTGGGAGCTTACCCCGACCGAGGGGGGGAAACTCTTT.

This clone was seen more than once but under ten times. J is TRGJ1 or TRGJ2 and V is TRGV9. As TCRdb names no J gene, one was assigned here on the basis of a DNA match to germline. Germline V gene data show CDR1 as GITISATS and CDR2 as ISYDGTV (reference sequence). With 2 bases clipped from V and 12 bases from J, the junction kept 7 bases outside the gene matches. This CDR3 contains 11 residues. The CDR3 spells CALWEGLGKLF. The DNA for the CDR3 is TGTGCCTTGTGGGAGGGCCTTGGGAAACTCTTT.

With regard to this clone: Other DNA sequences in this specimen translate into the identical CDR3. V usage is TRGV9 and J usage is TRGJ1 or TRGJ2. In the absence of a J gene in TCRdb, the DNA was matched to germline to assign it here. V shed 2 bases, J shed 3 bases, and the junction held 4 bases outside the gene matches. This CDR3 region has 13 residues. The V gene's germline CDR1 is GITISATS and CDR2 ISYDGTV (reference sequence). CDR3 protein: CALWEGSYYKKLF. CDR3 coding DNA: TGTGCCTTGTGGGAGGGATCTTATTATAAGAAACTCTTT.

The chain carries TRGV8 and TRGJ1 or TRGJ2. In germline, CDR1 is VENAVY, CDR2 YDSYNSRV. The J segment lost 8 bases and the V segment lost 0 bases, leaving 1 base of the junction unmatched. The CDR3 totals 11 residues. Written as DNA, the CDR3 is TGTGCCACCTGGGATAGGGATAAGAAACTCTTT. The encoded protein is CATWDRDKKLF.

This chain connects TRGV4 to TRGJ1 or TRGJ2. No J segment appears in TCRdb, so it was assigned here by matching the sequence to germline. V lost 4 bases, J lost 6 bases, and 3 bases stayed unmatched. CDR1 and CDR2 (germline): EGSTGY, YDSYTSSV. There are 11 residues in the CDR3. CDR3 DNA sequence: TGTGCCACCTGGGAGTGTTATAAGAAACTCTTT. It translates to CATWECYKKLF.

The J gene is TRGJ1 or TRGJ2, the V gene TRGV3. The J gene was missing in TCRdb and was found by matching the end of the DNA to germline. The germline V gene has CDR1 VTNTFY and CDR2 YDVSTARD (reference sequence). CDR3 length: 15 amino acids. V was pared by 3 bases and J by 1 base, with 9 bases of the junction left unmatched. The CDR3 sequence is CATWDQHLNYYKKLF. The CDR3, as DNA: TGTGCCACCTGGGACCAACACTTAAATTATTATAAGAAACTCTTT.

V is TRGV4 and J is TRGJ1 or TRGJ2. The J gene, absent from TCRdb, was called here by matching the DNA to germline. The CDR3 consists of 15 residues. Per germline, CDR1 EGSTGY and CDR2 YDSYTSSV. V shed 0 bases and J 0 bases; nucleotides not matched to a gene: 5. The CDR3 nucleotides are TGTGCCACCTGGGATGGGGCGCCGAATTATTATAAGAAACTCTTT. It is translated as CATWDGAPNYYKKLF.

The chain combines TRGV3 with TRGJP. In the absence of a J gene in TCRdb, the DNA was matched to germline to assign it here. With V trimmed by 0 bases and J by 7 bases, 6 bases remained unmatched. Germline V lookup: CDR1 VTNTFY, CDR2 YDVSTARD (reference sequence). The CDR3 length is 17 residues. The CDR3 DNA is TGTGCCACCTGGGACAGGCCATGGGAGTTGGGCAAAAAAATCAAGGTATTT. Translation gives CATWDRPWELGKKIKVF.

This rearrangement joins TRGV2 to TRGJ1 or TRGJ2. TCRdb gives no J gene; it was assigned here by matching the DNA to germline. Germline values: CDR1 EGSNGY, CDR2 YDSYNSKV. The CDR3 has 12 residues. The V gene end was trimmed by 0 bases and the J gene end by 12 bases; junction bases not matched to a gene: 8. The CDR3 protein is CATWDGYRRKLF. DNA for the CDR3: TGTGCCACCTGGGACGGGTACCGTAGGAAACTCTTT.

The V gene is TRGV9, the J gene TRGJ1 or TRGJ2. The CDR3 is 14 amino acids. V gave up 4 bases and J gave up 1 base; unmatched junction bases: 7. CDR1 is GITISATS and CDR2 is ISYDGTV in the germline V gene (reference sequence). The CDR3 loop is CALWESFNYYKKLF. The DNA for the CDR3 is TGTGCCTTGTGGGAAAGTTTTAATTATTATAAGAAACTCTTT.

V is TRGV9 and J is TRGJP1. TCRdb lists no J gene, so it was determined here by aligning the DNA to germline. CDR3 length: 15 amino acids. CDR1 is GITISATS and CDR2 is ISYDGTV in the germline V gene (reference sequence). V shed 0 bases and J 4 bases; nucleotides not matched to a gene: 5. This chain's CDR3 is CALWEVSGTGWFKIF. The CDR3 coding sequence is TGTGCCTTGTGGGAGGTGAGTGGCACTGGTTGGTTCAAGATATTT.